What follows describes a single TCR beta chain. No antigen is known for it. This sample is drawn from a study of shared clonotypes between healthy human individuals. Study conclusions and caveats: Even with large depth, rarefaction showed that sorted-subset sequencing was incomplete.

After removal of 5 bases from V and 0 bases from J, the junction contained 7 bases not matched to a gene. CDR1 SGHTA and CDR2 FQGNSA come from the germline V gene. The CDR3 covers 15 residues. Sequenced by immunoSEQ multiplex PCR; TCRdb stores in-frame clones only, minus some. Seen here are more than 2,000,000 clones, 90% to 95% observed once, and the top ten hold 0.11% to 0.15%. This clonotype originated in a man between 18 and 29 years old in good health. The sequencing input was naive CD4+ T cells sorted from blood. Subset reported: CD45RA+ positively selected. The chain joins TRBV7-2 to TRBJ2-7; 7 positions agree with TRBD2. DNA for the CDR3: TGTGCCAGCAGCAACAGCGGGACTTTCTCCTACGAGCAGTACTTC. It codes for CASSNSGTFSYEQYF.